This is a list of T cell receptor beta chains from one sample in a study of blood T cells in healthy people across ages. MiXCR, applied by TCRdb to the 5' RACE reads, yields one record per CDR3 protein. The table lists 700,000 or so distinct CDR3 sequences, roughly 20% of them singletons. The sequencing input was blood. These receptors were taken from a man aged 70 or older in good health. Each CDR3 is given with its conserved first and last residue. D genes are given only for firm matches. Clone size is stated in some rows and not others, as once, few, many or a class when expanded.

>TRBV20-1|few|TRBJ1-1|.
CSARARGDTEAFF
TGCAGTGCTAGAGCTAGAGGGGACACTGAAGCTTTCTTT
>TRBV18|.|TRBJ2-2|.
CASSPFLAETNTGELFF
TGTGCCAGCTCACCCTTCTTAGCGGAAACGAACACCGGGGAGCTGTTTTTT
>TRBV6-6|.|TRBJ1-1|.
CASSYSKYGNTEAFF
TGTGCCAGCAGTTACTCGAAGTACGGGAACACTGAAGCTTTCTTT
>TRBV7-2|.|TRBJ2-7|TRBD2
CASSMGLAAAYEQYF
TGTGCCAGCAGCATGGGACTAGCGGCAGCCTACGAGCAGTACTTC
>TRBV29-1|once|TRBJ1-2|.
CSVDESGYTF
TGCAGCGTTGATGAGAGTGGCTACACCTTC
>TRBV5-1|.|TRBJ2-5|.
CASSPLLGGETQYF
TGCGCCAGCAGCCCCCTGTTGGGCGGTGAGACCCAGTACTTC
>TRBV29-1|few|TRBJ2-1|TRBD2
CSIGAGIPRNEQFF
TGCAGCATTGGAGCGGGGATCCCCCGCAATGAGCAGTTCTTC
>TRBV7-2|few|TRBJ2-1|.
CVSSLGQNNEQFF
TGTGTCAGCAGCTTAGGACAGAACAATGAGCAGTTCTTC
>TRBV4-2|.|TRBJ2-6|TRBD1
CASSEGGSYSGANVLTF
TGTGCCAGCAGCGAAGGGGGCAGTTACTCTGGGGCCAACGTCCTGACTTTC
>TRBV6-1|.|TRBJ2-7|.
CASKRTEYEQYF
TGTGCCAGCAAGAGGACAGAATACGAGCAGTACTTC
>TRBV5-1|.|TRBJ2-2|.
CASSLGQASAGELFF
TGCGCCAGCAGCTTGGGACAGGCCAGCGCCGGGGAGCTGTTTTTT
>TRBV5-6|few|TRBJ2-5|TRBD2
CASSLFSGVPQETQYF
TGTGCCAGCAGCTTGTTTAGCGGGGTCCCACAAGAGACCCAGTACTTC
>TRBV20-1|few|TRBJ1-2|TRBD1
CSAKRTGSYGYTF
TGCAGTGCTAAGAGGACAGGTAGCTATGGCTACACCTTC
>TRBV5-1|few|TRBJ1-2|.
CASSPQGLGVYGYTF
TGCGCCAGCAGCCCACAGGGCCTAGGTGTCTATGGCTACACCTTC
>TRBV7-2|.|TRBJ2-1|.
CASSLSLLSSYNEQFF
TGTGCCAGCAGCTTATCTCTCCTCAGCTCCTACAATGAGCAGTTCTTC
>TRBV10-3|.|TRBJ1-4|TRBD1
CAIRSDRAGEKLFF
TGTGCCATCAGATCAGACAGGGCTGGTGAAAAACTGTTTTTT
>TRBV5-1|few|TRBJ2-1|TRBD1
CASSSGQGMHEQFF
TGCGCCAGCAGCTCCGGACAGGGGATGCATGAGCAGTTCTTC
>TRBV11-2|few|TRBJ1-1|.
CASSEMGVGTEAFF
TGTGCCAGCAGCGAAATGGGAGTCGGTACTGAAGCTTTCTTT
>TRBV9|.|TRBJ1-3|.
CASSVGLGDTIYF
TGTGCCAGCAGCGTAGGGTTGGGGGACACCATATATTTT
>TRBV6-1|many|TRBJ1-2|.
CASSEGVRFDGYTF
TGTGCCAGCAGTGAAGGTGTAAGGTTCGATGGCTACACCTTC
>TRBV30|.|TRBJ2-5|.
CAWREVAALQETQYF
TGTGCCTGGAGAGAGGTCGCGGCACTCCAAGAGACCCAGTACTTC
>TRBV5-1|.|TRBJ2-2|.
CASSFMAGVKKSGELFF
TGCGCCAGCAGCTTTATGGCAGGGGTAAAAAAGTCCGGGGAGCTGTTTTTT
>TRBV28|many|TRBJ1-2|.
CASSLIQENYGYTF
TGTGCCAGCAGTTTAATTCAGGAGAACTATGGCTACACCTTC
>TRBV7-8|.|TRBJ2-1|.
CASSLAGLAVYNEQFF
TGTGCCAGCAGCTTAGCCGGTTTAGCTGTTTACAATGAGCAGTTCTTC
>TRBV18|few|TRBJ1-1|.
CASSPSDGMNTEAFF
TGTGCCAGCTCACCATCGGACGGGATGAACACTGAAGCTTTCTTT
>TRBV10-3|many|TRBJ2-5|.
CAISDHTGVKETQYF
TGTGCCATCAGTGACCATACGGGAGTAAAAGAGACCCAGTACTTC
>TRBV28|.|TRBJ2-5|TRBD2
CASTSGTSGRETQYF
TGTGCCAGCACCTCCGGGACTAGCGGCCGGGAGACCCAGTACTTC
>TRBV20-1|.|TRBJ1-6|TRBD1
CSAREGQGESPLHF
TGCAGTGCTAGAGAGGGACAGGGGGAATCACCCCTCCACTTT
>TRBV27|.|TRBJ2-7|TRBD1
CASMDRNYEQYF
TGTGCCAGCATGGACAGGAACTACGAGCAGTACTTC
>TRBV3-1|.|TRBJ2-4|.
CASSLPGSSVGNIQYF
TGTGCCAGCAGCCTACCTGGGAGTTCCGTTGGAAACATTCAGTACTTC
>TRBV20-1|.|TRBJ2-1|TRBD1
CSAGTGGLDEQFF
TGCAGTGCCGGGACAGGGGGCTTAGATGAGCAGTTCTTC